This TCR beta chain was found in a study of blood T cell repertoires in COVID-19. Measured with immunoSEQ multiplex PCR; TCRdb has only the in-frame clones, and not every one. The sample lists some 200,000 clones; roughly 82% were seen once. Looked up from germline, CDR1 is SGHRS and CDR2 is YFSETQ. The junction had 13 bases not matched to a gene; V was cut back by 4 bases and J by 3 bases. CDR3 length: 16 residues. The source is a woman aged 40-49 years who had recovered from COVID-19. The rearrangement uses TRBV5-1 and TRBJ2-7; 7 nucleotides agree with TRBD1. Sequenced input: peripheral blood. The CDR3 loop reads CASSEIQGPRDYEQYF. CDR3 in DNA: TGCGCCAGCAGCGAGATACAGGGGCCCAGAGACTACGAGCAGTACTTC.